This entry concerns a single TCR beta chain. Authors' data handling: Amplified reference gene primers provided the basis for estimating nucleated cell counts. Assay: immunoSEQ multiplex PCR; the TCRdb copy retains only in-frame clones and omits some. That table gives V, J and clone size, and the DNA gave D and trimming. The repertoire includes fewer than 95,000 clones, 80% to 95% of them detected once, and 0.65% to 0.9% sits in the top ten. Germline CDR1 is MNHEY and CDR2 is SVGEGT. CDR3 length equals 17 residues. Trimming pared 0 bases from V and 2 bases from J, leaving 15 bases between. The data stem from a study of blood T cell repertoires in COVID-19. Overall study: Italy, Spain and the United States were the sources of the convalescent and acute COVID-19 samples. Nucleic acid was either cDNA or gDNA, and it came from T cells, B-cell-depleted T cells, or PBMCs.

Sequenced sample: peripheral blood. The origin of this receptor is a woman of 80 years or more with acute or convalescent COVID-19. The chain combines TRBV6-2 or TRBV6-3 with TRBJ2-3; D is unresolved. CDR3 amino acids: CASSYSMRPYATDTQYF. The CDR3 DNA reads TGTGCCAGCAGTTACTCGATGCGGCCATACGCCACAGATACGCAGTATTTT.